This T cell receptor (beta chain) was profiled in a study of blood T cell repertoires in COVID-19. V lost 5 bases and J lost 4, with 11 bases in between. The CDR3 has 14 amino acids. CDR1 is SGHTA, CDR2 FQGTGA, per germline. The repertoire was sequenced with immunoSEQ multiplex PCR; TCRdb's copy has only in-frame clones and lacks some. The sample contains about 250,000 clones, just over 85% of which appear only once. The chain combines TRBV7-3 with TRBJ2-2; D is perhaps TRBD1 (5 bases). This receptor was identified in a man older than 75 with acute or convalescent COVID-19. The sequenced material came from peripheral blood. The CDR3 reads CASSMQGVTGELFF. Written as DNA, the CDR3 is TGTGCCAGCAGCATGCAGGGTGTCACCGGGGAGCTGTTTTTT.